This T cell receptor beta chain is drawn from a study of blood T cell repertoires in COVID-19. Across the whole study: Sites in the United States, Italy and Spain provided acute and convalescent COVID-19 samples. Sample material is recorded as cDNA or gDNA derived from T cells, B-cell-depleted T cells, or PBMCs.

Clones were sequenced by immunoSEQ multiplex PCR, and TCRdb holds only the in-frame ones, with some missing. This sample has some 83,000 clones; more than 70% occur once, and the top ten carry over 4.5%. The CDR3 covers 14 residues. Germline-derived CDR1 and CDR2 are MNHEY and SVGAGI. The germline V and J ends were trimmed by 6 bases and 1 base, with 9 bases remaining between them. The V gene is TRBV6-5, the J gene TRBJ1-4; the D gene is possibly TRBD1 (5 bases). This TCR came from a man in his fifties or sixties with active or convalescent COVID-19. The sequenced sample consisted of peripheral blood. Here the CDR3 reads CASSRRETNEKLFF. CDR3 sequence (DNA): TGTGCCAGCAGCCGCAGGGAAACTAATGAAAAACTGTTTTTT.